This entry describes one T cell receptor beta chain. Its antigen is still unknown. Here immunoSEQ multiplex PCR was the method, and the copy in TCRdb shows in-frame clones only, minus some. The table has 13,000 or so clones, approximately 28% seen once; the top ten hold about 6.8%. The data stem from a study of T cells in localized non-small cell lung cancer. Study-wide results and limits: Overall survival was longer when the density of T cells in the blood was higher. In adjacent lung appeared a median around 56 of the top 100 tumor clones.

Germline V lookup: CDR1 MNHGY, CDR2 SAAAGT. Trimming cost V 5 bases and J 4 bases; bases outside gene matches: 3. The CDR3 consists of 14 residues. The sequenced sample was lung tumor tissue, obtained before any cancer treatment. The gene calls are TRBV6-8 and TRBJ1-2, with 11 bases identical to TRBD1. The source of this sequence is a female donor at least 60 years old with stage I lung adenocarcinoma. This CDR3 is CASSEGTGGYGYTF. The CDR3 DNA follows: TGTGCCAGCAGTGAGGGGACAGGGGGCTATGGCTACACCTTC.